This TCR beta chain was sequenced for a study of human T cells and chemical hapten exposure. Study background: Patients had diphenylcyclopropenone applied to the scalp weekly throughout the roughly 22-week study. Study-wide points: Because all patients had alopecia, their immune responses might differ from healthy ones.

Looked up from germline, CDR1 is SEHNR and CDR2 is FQNEAQ (reference sequence). V dropped 3 bases and J dropped 3 bases, with 11 bases sitting between them. The CDR3 loop spans 14 amino acids. On this clonotype itself: No antigen is known for it.

Time point indicated: patch test 1, 2 weeks after DPC sensitization. Treatment here: therapeutic diphenylcyclopropenone sensitization with weekly scalp DPC. From whole blood left unfractionated, total RNA was extracted. TCRdb re-derived calls from the RACE reads in MiXCR, one entry per CDR3 protein. The sample has some 80,000 distinct CDR3 sequences, roughly 10% seen once. The receptor was isolated from a woman aged 45-65 years with alopecia areata. Some clones in this sample may be carry-over from other donors' samples. The specimen comprised whole blood, sampled in connection with sensitization to the hapten diphenylcyclopropenone (DPC). The chain joins TRBV7-9 to TRBJ1-2; D unresolved. This CDR3 reads CASSFSLPDYGYTF. As DNA, the CDR3 is TGTGCCAGCAGCTTTAGTCTTCCCGACTATGGCTACACCTTC.